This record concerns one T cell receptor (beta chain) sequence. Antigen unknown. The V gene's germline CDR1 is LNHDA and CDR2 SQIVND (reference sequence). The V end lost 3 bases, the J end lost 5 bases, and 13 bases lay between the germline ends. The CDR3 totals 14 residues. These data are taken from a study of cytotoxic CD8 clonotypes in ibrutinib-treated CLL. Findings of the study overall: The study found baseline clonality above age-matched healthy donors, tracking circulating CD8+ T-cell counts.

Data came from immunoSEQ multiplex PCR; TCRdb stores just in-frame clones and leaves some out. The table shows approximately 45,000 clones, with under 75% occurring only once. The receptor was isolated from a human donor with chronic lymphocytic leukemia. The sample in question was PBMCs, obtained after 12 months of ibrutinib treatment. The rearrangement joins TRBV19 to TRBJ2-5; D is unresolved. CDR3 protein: CASSMTGAGETQYF. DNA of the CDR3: TGTGCCAGTAGTATGACTGGCGCTGGGGAGACCCAGTACTTC.